This TCR beta chain was recovered during a study of beta chain features in type 1 diabetes. Study-level points and caveats: There was a moderate but significant shortening of TCRB CDR3s in all four CD4+ subsets of Type 1 diabetes patients.

Expressed TCRB transcripts got sequenced, as all isolated RNA was reverse transcribed. Clones were read by immunoSEQ multiplex PCR, and TCRdb kept only the in-frame ones, dropping some. The sample has about 740,000 clones, about an eighth seen once. This CDR3 contains 16 residues. V shed 4 bases and J shed 4 bases, with 14 bases lying between them. Germline CDR1 SGHAT, CDR2 FQNNGV. Regarding this clone: Its antigen is still unknown.

The rearrangement joins TRBV11-2 to TRBJ1-6; TRBD1 is a possible D gene (6 bases). The sequence came from a man aged 18 to 30 with type 1 diabetes. Input material: naive CD4+ T cells from blood. Written as DNA, the CDR3 is TGTGCCAGCAGCTCCTTGGACAGAGGATATAATTCACCCCTCCACTTT. Residues: CASSSLDRGYNSPLHF.